A single sample gave rise to the 26 T cell receptor beta chains below, sequenced in a study of T cells in localized non-small cell lung cancer (TCRdb year 2020). The library came from the immunoSEQ multiplex PCR assay. Not all clones reach the TCRdb copy of this immuneACCESS table, which keeps in-frame sequences only. Checked studies attribute under half of the gap to unresolved V genes and leave the rest unexplained. Within this sample are around 20,000 clones, with 91% of them counted one time only. The ten largest account for less than 3% of the sample. The sequences come from peripheral blood, collected before any cancer treatment. The source is a woman aged 35-75 years with stage I lung adenocarcinoma.

The V and J genes are TRBV5-6 and TRBJ1-2; TRBD1 might be the D (5 bases). This CDR3 has 15 amino acids. The germline gives CDR1 SGHDT, CDR2 YYEEEE. The V and J ends lost 1 base and 2 bases respectively, with 12 bases between them. CDR3 nucleotide sequence: TGTGCCAGCAGCTTGTACGGGGGTAACAACTATGGCTACACCTTC. Its protein product is CASSLYGGNNYGYTF.

V gene TRBV10-1 combines with J gene TRBJ2-2; no firm D call. CDR1 is WNHNN and CDR2 is SYGVQD in the germline V gene (reference sequence). The CDR3 length is 11 residues. Trimming pared 6 bases from V and 6 bases from J, leaving 5 bases between. The CDR3 protein is CASSGSGELFF. The CDR3 DNA follows: TGCGCCAGCAGCGGATCCGGGGAGCTGTTTTTT.

The chain recombines TRBV27 with TRBJ1-1; D gene uncertain. Germline CDR1 reads MNHEY; CDR2 reads SMNVEV (reference sequence). The CDR3 is 13 amino acids. The V gene lost 4 bases and the J gene lost 0 bases, with 6 bases spanning the gap. CDR3 loop: CASSSSLNTEAFF. CDR3 coding DNA: TGTGCCAGCAGTTCCTCGCTGAACACTGAAGCTTTCTTT.

The genes are TRBV7-2 and TRBJ2-3; TRBD2 might be the D (5 bases). The CDR3 loop spans 16 amino acids. Between the trimmed V and J ends, which lost 2 bases and 1 base, there was a span of 13 bases. The germline V gene encodes CDR1 SGHTA and CDR2 FQGNSA. The CDR3 coding sequence is TGTGCCAGCAGCTTATCAGGCGGGTTGGGCACAGATACGCAGTATTTT. It specifies CASSLSGGLGTDTQYF.

This clone was observed a single time. This chain links TRBV10-1 with TRBJ2-7; 7 nucleotides align to TRBD1. J lost 2 bases, V lost 4 bases, and 5 bases had no gene match. This CDR3 comprises 14 residues. CDR1 WNHNN and CDR2 SYGVQD come from the germline V gene (reference sequence). In DNA form, the CDR3 reads TGCGCCAGCAGTGGAGGACAGGTTCCCTACGAGCAGTACTTC. It codes for CASSGGQVPYEQYF.

The chain couples TRBV5-1 to TRBJ2-2; the D is unclear. Germline values: CDR1 SGHRS, CDR2 YFSETQ. This CDR3 is 15 amino acids long. V lost 6 bases, J lost 0 bases, and 12 bases lay in between. The CDR3 reads CASTRLEPNTGELFF. The CDR3 bases are TGCGCCAGCACCCGACTGGAGCCGAACACCGGGGAGCTGTTTTTT.

The gene calls are TRBV20-1 and TRBJ1-1, with D unresolved. Trimming pared 6 bases from V and 2 bases from J, leaving 4 bases between. The CDR3 sequence is 10 residues long. The germline gives CDR1 DFQATT, CDR2 SNEGSKA (reference sequence). The CDR3 region is CSASNTEAFF. Written as DNA, the CDR3 is TGCAGTGCATCCAACACTGAAGCTTTCTTT.

The chain recombines TRBV29-1 with TRBJ1-1; D remains ambiguous. Germline values: CDR1 SQVTM, CDR2 ANQGSEA. Trimming left V 5 bases short and J 3 bases short, with 13 bases between. The CDR3 has 13 amino acids. CDR3 in DNA: TGCAGCGTTACCGCATGGGTTGACACTGAAGCTTTCTTT. It specifies CSVTAWVDTEAFF.

For the CDR3, the DNA is TGTGCCAGCAGTGGGGATAGCGGGATACCTTACAATGAGCAGTTCTTC. It yields the protein CASSGDSGIPYNEQFF. The rearrangement joins TRBV2 to TRBJ2-1, with TRBD2 identical over 8 bases. V was clipped by 4 bases and J by 4 bases; unmatched bases: 9. From germline, CDR1 is SNHLY and CDR2 FYNNEI. The CDR3 loop spans 16 amino acids.

The V and J genes are TRBV5-4 and TRBJ2-7, with D possibly being TRBD2 (6 bases). Trimming took 4 bases from V and 7 from J, leaving 24 bases between them. CDR1 SGHNT and CDR2 YYREEE come from the germline V gene (reference sequence). The CDR3 is made up of 16 amino acids. CDR3 nucleotide sequence: TGTGCCAGCAGCCCAACGGGCCAGCGGGCTACGACTGAGCAGTACTTC. Translation gives CASSPTGQRATTEQYF.

This chain connects TRBV6-1 to TRBJ2-7; tentatively, D is TRBD2 (5 bases). This CDR3 comprises 15 residues. The germline CDR1 and CDR2 sequences are MNHNS and SASEGT. V dropped 11 bases and J dropped 4 bases, with 24 bases sitting between them. The CDR3 sequence: CASPRNSDLAYEQYF. The DNA for the CDR3 is TGTGCCTCCCCGCGTAACTCGGACCTAGCTTACGAGCAGTACTTC.

With regard to this clone: Other DNA sequences in the sample encode the same CDR3. This CDR3 is CASSQLTVADEQYF. The DNA for the CDR3 is TGCGCCAGCAGCCAATTGACAGTTGCGGACGAGCAGTACTTC. The chain links TRBV4-1 to TRBJ2-7; D perhaps matches TRBD1 (5 bases). V was trimmed by 2 bases and J by 5 bases, leaving 13 bases between them. Germline V gene sequence: CDR1 MGHRA, CDR2 YSYEKL. This CDR3 has 14 amino acids.

This chain connects TRBV18 to TRBJ2-7; perhaps TRBD1 as D (6 bases). Trimming pared 0 bases from V and 1 base from J, leaving 10 bases between. This CDR3 has 15 residues. Germline loops: CDR1 KGHSH, CDR2 LQKENI. CDR3 residues: CASSPPGRGSYEQYF. CDR3 nucleotide sequence: TGTGCCAGCTCACCACCGGGCAGGGGATCCTACGAGCAGTACTTC.

This chain joins TRBV7-2 and TRBJ1-4, with D perhaps TRBD1 (5 bases). CDR1 SGHTA and CDR2 FQGNSA come from the germline V gene. The CDR3 loop spans 13 amino acids. V was trimmed by 0 bases and J by 8 bases, leaving 7 bases between them. The CDR3 bases are TGTGCCAGCAGCTTAGCCAGGACAGAAAAACTGTTTTTT. This encodes CASSLARTEKLFF.

This chain uses TRBV30 with TRBJ1-4, with D possibly TRBD1 on 6 matching bases. V dropped 2 bases and J dropped 0 bases, with 7 bases sitting between them. This CDR3 is built from 14 residues. CDR1 is GTSNPN, CDR2 SVGIG, per germline (reference sequence). The CDR3: CAWSTGSTNEKLFF. For the CDR3, the DNA is TGTGCCTGGAGTACAGGGTCAACTAATGAAAAACTGTTTTTT.

This sequence joins TRBV7-2 and TRBJ2-3; 7 bases align to TRBD2. CDR1 is SGHTA, CDR2 FQGNSA, per germline. The CDR3 runs to 15 residues. V was pared by 3 bases and J by 3 bases, with 6 bases of the junction left unmatched. The CDR3 spells CASSFRRRGTDTQYF. The CDR3 DNA reads TGTGCCAGCAGCTTCCGCCGGCGGGGGACAGATACGCAGTATTTT.

This sequence joins TRBV6-6 and TRBJ1-4, with D uncertain. CDR3 length equals 13 residues. Germline V lookup: CDR1 MNHNY, CDR2 SVGAGI (reference sequence). V was trimmed by 0 bases and J by 6 bases, leaving 5 bases between them. Here the CDR3 DNA reads TGTGCCAGCAGTTACTCGAAATATGAAAAACTGTTTTTT. The encoded protein is CASSYSKYEKLFF.

The chain carries TRBV9 and TRBJ1-2, with 8 bases matching TRBD1. CDR3 length: 14 amino acids. V lost 4 bases and J lost 7; bases outside the gene matches: 9. In germline, CDR1 is SGDLS, CDR2 YYNGEE. DNA of the CDR3: TGTGCCAGCAGCCCCCCGCAGGGGGCTCCTGGCTACACCTTC. Translated: CASSPPQGAPGYTF.

In nucleotides, the CDR3 is TGTGCCAGTAGTCTGACTAGCGGGAGCGAGCAGTACTTC. It is translated as CASSLTSGSEQYF. The chain uses TRBV19 and TRBJ2-7; 12 bases line up with TRBD2. The trim removed 5 bases at V and 6 bases at J, leaving 2 bases unmatched. This CDR3 region has 13 residues. Germline V gene sequence: CDR1 LNHDA, CDR2 SQIVND (reference sequence).

This chain links TRBV19 with TRBJ2-1; 10 bases align to TRBD2. V trimming: 6 bases; J trimming: 7 bases; junction bases outside the gene matches: 9. CDR1 is LNHDA, CDR2 SQIVND, per germline (reference sequence). This CDR3 is 15 amino acids long. DNA of the CDR3: TGTGCCAGTAGGAGGCCGGGACTAGCGATGAATGAGCAGTTCTTC. This sequence encodes CASRRPGLAMNEQFF.

The rearrangement uses TRBV29-1 and TRBJ1-4, with unresolved D. V lost 4 bases and J 3 bases, leaving 9 bases between the germline ends. This CDR3 is built from 13 residues. Per germline, CDR1 SQVTM and CDR2 ANQGSEA. The CDR3 region is CSVGAGANEKLFF. The DNA of the CDR3 is TGCAGCGTTGGAGCCGGGGCTAATGAAAAACTGTTTTTT.

The chain joins TRBV5-4 to TRBJ2-2; 13 bases align to TRBD2. V gave up 4 bases and J gave up 6 bases; unmatched junction bases: 6. The CDR3 has 16 amino acids. Germline V CDR1 and CDR2: SGHNT, YYREEE (reference sequence). The CDR3 reads CASSQWTSGSSGELFF. The CDR3 region has the DNA TGTGCCAGCAGCCAGTGGACTAGCGGGAGCTCCGGGGAGCTGTTTTTT.

This chain links TRBV4-2 with TRBJ1-4; maybe TRBD1 (5 bases). Germline V gives CDR1 LGHNA, CDR2 YNFKEQ. With 0 bases removed from V and 5 bases from J, the gap between germline ends came to 13 bases. The CDR3 is 16 amino acids. The DNA for the CDR3 is TGTGCCAGCAGCCAAGATATTGGGGGGGTAAATGAAAAACTGTTTTTT. It encodes CASSQDIGGVNEKLFF.

The chain combines TRBV5-8 with TRBJ1-2; no clear D. Germline-derived CDR1 and CDR2 are SGHTS and YDEGEE. Trimming cost V 4 bases and J 2 bases, with 12 bases left between them. The CDR3 loop spans 14 amino acids. The CDR3 protein is CASSMRRINYGYTF. For the CDR3, the DNA is TGTGCCAGCAGCATGCGGAGGATCAACTATGGCTACACCTTC. The complete variable domain, with remaining parts taken from reference TRBV5-8 and TRBJ1-2, reads EAGVTQSPTHLIKTRGQQATLRCSPISGHTSVYWYQQALGLGLQFLLWYDEGEERNRGNFPPRFSGRQFPNYSSELNVNALELEDSALYLCASSMRRINYGYTFGSGTRLTVV.

This chain joins TRBV21-1 and TRBJ2-7; the table's D call, TRBD2, was not checked against the DNA. TRBV21-1 is a pseudogene locus. The CDR3 length is 18 residues. This CDR3 is CASSKDPWTSGKTYEQYF. CDR3 bases: TGTGCCAGCAGCAAAGATCCCTGGACTAGCGGGAAAACCTACGAGCAGTACTTC.

The CDR3 spells CASGLVSYGYTF. The CDR3 bases are TGTGCTAGTGGTTTGGTGTCCTATGGCTACACCTTC. The rearrangement joins TRBV12-5 to TRBJ1-2; D gene ambiguous. The CDR3 sequence is 12 residues long. Between the trimmed V and J ends, which lost 0 bases and 4 bases, there was a span of 3 bases. Germline assignment: CDR1 LGHNT and CDR2 FRNRAP. Drawing the rest from reference TRBV12-5 and TRBJ1-2, the complete variable domain is DARVTQTPRHKVTEMGQEVTMRCQPILGHNTVFWYRQTMMQGLELLAYFRNRAPLDDSGMPKDRFSAEMPDATLATLKIQPSEPRDSAVYFCASGLVSYGYTFGSGTRLTVV.